These T cell receptor beta chains were read from a single sample in a study of cytomegalovirus exposure and HLA in healthy donors. The table came from immunoSEQ multiplex PCR; TCRdb's copy has only in-frame clones and leaves some out. Of 110,000 to 150,000 clones listed, just under 85% were seen once; the top ten hold 1.5% to 2.5%. The specimen sequenced was PBMCs. The receptors originated from a woman aged 40 to 49 in good health and CMV-seronegative. CDR3s include the opening cysteine and the closing phenylalanine or tryptophan. The order of the fields is CDR3 protein, D gene, V gene, J gene. D genes are given only for firm matches.

CASPYGGGGETQYF	TRBD2	TRBV5-1	TRBJ2-5
CASSSLQGPYEQYF	NA	TRBV5-6	TRBJ2-7
CASSSFPETQYF	NA	TRBV5-4	TRBJ2-5
CASSQRGPEQFF	NA	TRBV18	TRBJ2-1
CASSPNLYYEQYF	NA	TRBV28	TRBJ2-7
CSVVRGDANYGYTF	NA	TRBV29-1	TRBJ1-2
CASSQEGGVAGKETQYF	TRBD2	TRBV4-3	TRBJ2-5
CASSVDPGQGYGYTF	TRBD1	TRBV25-1	TRBJ1-2
CASSYRVYGYTF	NA	TRBV28	TRBJ1-2
CASSLAAGMGLNTEAFF	NA	TRBV5-1	TRBJ1-1
CASRTSGSYEQYF	TRBD2	TRBV6-5	TRBJ2-7
CASSLAGSSNQPQHF	NA	TRBV7-9	TRBJ1-5
CASSLWGGDVAFF	NA	TRBV28	TRBJ1-1
CASSVTGYEQYF	NA	TRBV28	TRBJ2-7
CASSSVLNTEAFF	NA	TRBV6-5	TRBJ1-1
CASSRLAGTDTQYF	TRBD2	TRBV5-4	TRBJ2-3
CSVHAGQGTDTQYF	NA	TRBV29-1	TRBJ2-3
CASSLEVIRGTDTQYF	NA	TRBV5-1	TRBJ2-3
CASSFKNHSREIYTGELFF	TRBD2	TRBV7-6	TRBJ2-2
CASSHTGNSPLHF	NA	TRBV7-6	TRBJ1-6
CASSELLTGTGPFWGTQHF	TRBD1	TRBV6-4	TRBJ1-5
CASSQDWEEGSYNEQFF	NA	TRBV4-3	TRBJ2-1
CASSPPAANEQFF	NA	TRBV18	TRBJ2-1
CAAGGVGNTIYF	NA	TRBV5-4	TRBJ1-3
CASTLNEGTQYF	NA	TRBV11-2	TRBJ2-5
CATALSRGLWETQYF	TRBD1	TRBV27	TRBJ2-5
CASSPRGSLLGGYTF	NA	TRBV28	TRBJ1-2
CASSLEVTVSYEQYF	NA	TRBV7-9	NA
CASSFTSGRAEQYF	TRBD2	TRBV7-2	TRBJ2-7
CASSDRGQPQHF	NA	TRBV6-1	TRBJ1-5
CASSGQGAHSDTQYF	TRBD1	TRBV5-1	TRBJ2-3